This T cell receptor beta chain emerged from a study of beta chain features in type 1 diabetes listed by TCRdb under 2018. About the full investigation: Patients and healthy donors did not differ in mean age, gender distribution, total cell number or subset yield. A total of 85 million to 110 million sorted cells were examined across all samples, and RNA yield correlated strongly with the number of cells per subset. In the study, TCRB repertoires of sorted circulating CD4+ T cell subsets from recently diagnosed type 1 diabetes patients were compared with those of matched healthy donors. Whereas all 28 donors provided naive and central memory subsets, regulatory and stem cell-like memory subsets were isolated from just 8 patients and about eight healthy donors.

CDR1 and CDR2 (MGHRA, YSYEKL) derive from the germline V gene. V is reduced by 1 base and J by 2 bases, leaving a spacing of 20 bases between them. Including the terminal cysteine and phenylalanine, the CDR3 comprises 18 residues. The CDR3 DNA has 54 bases and is translated from base 1. Overall study outcomes, separate from this receptor: Type 1 diabetes patients showed a moderate but significant shortening of TCRB CDR3 length in all four CD4+ subsets. At VDJ recombination sites, type 1 diabetes patients had fewer insertions and more deleted nucleotides, which implies abnormalities in thymic rearrangement. Because cDNA rather than genomic DNA was sequenced, highly expressing activated cells could have been over-represented, although no difference in activation and CD3 levels was found between groups. Naive, central memory and regulatory TCRB repertoires appeared to be more alike among patients than among healthy donors. Because the HLA sub-analyses included only small numbers of individuals, any influence of HLA type on TCRB rearrangement was left unresolved. Shorter templates might be favored by PCR, yet because patient and control samples were amplified and corrected together, any such skew would affect both groups equally.

The High Capacity cDNA Reverse Transcription Kit was used to reverse transcribe all of the isolated RNA, meaning that expressed TCRB transcripts were what got sequenced. Deep immunoSEQ sequencing was performed on naive, central memory and regulatory T cell samples, with an average of roughly 4 million total reads per sample. Sorted cells were lysed in RLT buffer and RNA was extracted with DNase-treated RNeasy Micro or Mini kits, depending on cell number. Each cell subset was processed on its own to prevent cross-contamination, while patient and healthy donor samples were processed together. The immunoSEQ multiplex PCR was used to amplify TCRB sequences from cDNA, generating 87-bp fragments that spanned the CDR3 region. The amplicons were sequenced using the Illumina HiSeq platform. On the authors' methods: Synthetic template baselines were used to correct PCR bias computationally, reads within Hamming distance 2 were collapsed, and singletons that could not be merged were discarded. Reads were aligned against IMGT to assign V, D and J genes, CDR3 length and insertions or deletions at six rearrangement sites. Within each subset, clonotype counts were normalized to sorted cell number, and only after that were true diversity and Gini coefficients computed with the tcR R package. Repertoire sharing was quantified using the overlap coefficient calculated on TCRB nucleotide sequences. As a proxy for the pre-selection repertoire, out-of-frame TCRB sequences from naive cells were analyzed. TCRdb took over this immuneACCESS table, retaining in-frame rearrangements with V and J assigned. Such tables are incomplete; in checked studies, under half of the missing clones stem from an unresolved V gene, and the remainder is unexplained. V and J calls plus clone size are reproduced from that table; the DNA served to infer D and trimming. This sample lists under 300,000 clones; approximately 15% were detected once. 0.019% of the sample is taken by the ten largest.

Each donor gave one peripheral blood draw, averaging around 120 mL, which was collected into heparinised tubes. Naive, central memory, regulatory and stem cell-like memory CD4+ T cells were sorted on a BD FACSAria II using a panel including CD45RO, CCR7, CD25, CD127, CD95 and CD27. All sorted populations exceeded 95% purity. PBMCs were isolated right away by Lymphoprep density gradient centrifugation and were stained directly, without culture. So that batch effects would be minimized, each experiment stained and sorted samples in pairs, pairing one healthy donor with one patient. In regard to this clone: The clone's antigen remains unknown. No base quality information exists; no much larger clone differs at one position.

The chain was built from TRBV4-1 and TRBJ1-1, and the D gene may be TRBD1, 5 bases matching. The sample comprised naive CD4+ T cells from blood. Interpreted using the paper, the cell subset or site label stands for: true naive CD4+ T cells. This TCR came from a man aged 25 to 40 with type 1 diabetes. The DNA is as follows: TGCGCCAGCAGCCAAGGACCGCTAAAACCAGGGCCAAACACTGAAGCTTTCTTT. Its translation reads: CASSQGPLKPGPNTEAFF.